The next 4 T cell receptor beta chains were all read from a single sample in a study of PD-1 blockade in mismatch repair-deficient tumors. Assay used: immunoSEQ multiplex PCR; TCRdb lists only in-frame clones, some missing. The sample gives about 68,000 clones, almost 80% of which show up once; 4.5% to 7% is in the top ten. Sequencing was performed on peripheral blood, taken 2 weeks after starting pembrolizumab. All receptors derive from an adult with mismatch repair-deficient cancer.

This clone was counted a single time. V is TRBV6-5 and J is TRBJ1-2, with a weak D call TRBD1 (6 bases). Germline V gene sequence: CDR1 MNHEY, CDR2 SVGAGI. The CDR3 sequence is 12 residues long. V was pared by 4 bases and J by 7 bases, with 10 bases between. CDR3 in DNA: TGTGCCAGCAGTTCCTGGGGGGCTGGCTACACCTTC. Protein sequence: CASSSWGAGYTF.

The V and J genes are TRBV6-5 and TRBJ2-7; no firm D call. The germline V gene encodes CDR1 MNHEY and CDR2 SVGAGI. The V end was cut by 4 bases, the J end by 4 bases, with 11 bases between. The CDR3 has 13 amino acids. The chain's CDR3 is CASSSSVGYEQYF. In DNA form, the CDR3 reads TGTGCCAGCAGTTCCTCCGTGGGTTACGAGCAGTACTTC.

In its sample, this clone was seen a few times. The CDR3 nucleotides read TGTGCCAGTAGTACCAGGGACGGATACAATCAGCCCCAGCATTTT. Translation: CASSTRDGYNQPQHF. The chain is built from TRBV19 and TRBJ1-5; perhaps TRBD1 as D (5 bases). The CDR3 totals 15 residues. V was pared by 4 bases and J by 3 bases, with 13 bases between. Germline lookup yields CDR1 LNHDA and CDR2 SQIVND (reference sequence). The whole variable domain, remainder taken from reference TRBV19 and TRBJ1-5, is DGGITQSPKYLFRKEGQNVTLSCEQNLNHDAMYWYRQDPGQGLRLIYYSQIVNDFQKGDIAEGYSVSREKKESFPLTVTSAQKNPTAFYLCASSTRDGYNQPQHFGDGTRLSIL.

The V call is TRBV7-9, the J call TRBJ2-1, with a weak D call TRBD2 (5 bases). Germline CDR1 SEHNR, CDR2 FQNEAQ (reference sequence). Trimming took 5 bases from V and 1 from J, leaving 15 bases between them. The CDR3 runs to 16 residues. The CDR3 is CASSLRTYSSYNEQFF. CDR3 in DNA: TGTGCCAGCAGCCTCCGGACTTACTCATCCTACAATGAGCAGTTCTTC.